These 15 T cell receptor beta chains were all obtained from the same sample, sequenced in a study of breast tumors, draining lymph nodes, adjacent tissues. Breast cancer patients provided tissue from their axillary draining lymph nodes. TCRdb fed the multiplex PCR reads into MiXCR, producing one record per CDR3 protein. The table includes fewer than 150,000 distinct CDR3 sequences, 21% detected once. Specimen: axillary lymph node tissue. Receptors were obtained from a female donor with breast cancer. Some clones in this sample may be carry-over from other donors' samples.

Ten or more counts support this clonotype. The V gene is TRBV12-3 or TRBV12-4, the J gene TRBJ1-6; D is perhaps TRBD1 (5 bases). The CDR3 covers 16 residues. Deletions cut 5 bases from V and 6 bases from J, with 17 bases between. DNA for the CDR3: TGTGCCAGCAGTCCGAGCTGGGGCCAGGGTAATTCACCCCTCCACTTT. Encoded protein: CASSPSWGQGNSPLHF.

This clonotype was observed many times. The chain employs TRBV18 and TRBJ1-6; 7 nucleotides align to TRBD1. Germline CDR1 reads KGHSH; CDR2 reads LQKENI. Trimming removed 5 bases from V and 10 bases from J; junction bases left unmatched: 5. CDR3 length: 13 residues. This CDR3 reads CASSSTGESPLHF. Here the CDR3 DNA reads TGTGCCAGCTCAAGCACAGGGGAATCACCCCTCCACTTT.

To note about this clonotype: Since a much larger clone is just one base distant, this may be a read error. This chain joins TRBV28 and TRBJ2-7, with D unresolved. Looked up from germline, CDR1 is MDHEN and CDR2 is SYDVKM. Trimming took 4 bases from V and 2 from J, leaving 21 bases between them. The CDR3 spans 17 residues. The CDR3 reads CASSSITDPHIPYEQYF. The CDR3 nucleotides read TGTGCCAGCAGTTCCATAACCGACCCCCACATTCCCTACGAGCAGTACTTC. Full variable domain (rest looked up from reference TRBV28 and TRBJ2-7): DVKVTQSSRYLVKRTGEKVFLECVQDMDHENMFWYRQDPGLGLRLIYFSYDVKMKEKGDIPEGYSVSREKKERFSLILESASTNQTSMYLCASSSITDPHIPYEQYFGPGTRLTVT.

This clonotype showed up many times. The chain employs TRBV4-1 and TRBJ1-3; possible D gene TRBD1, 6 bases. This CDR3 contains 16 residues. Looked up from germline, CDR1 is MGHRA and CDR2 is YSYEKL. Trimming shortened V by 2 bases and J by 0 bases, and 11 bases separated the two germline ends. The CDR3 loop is CASSQSGVVSGNTIYF. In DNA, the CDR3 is TGCGCCAGCAGCCAATCAGGGGTTGTCTCTGGAAACACCATATATTTT.

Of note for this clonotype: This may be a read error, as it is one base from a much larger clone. This CDR3 is CASRDRDPYEQYF. CDR3 in DNA: TGTGCCAGCAGGGACAGGGACCCCTACGAGCAGTACTTC. The V call is TRBV27, the J call TRBJ2-7; TRBD1 agrees at 8 bases. With V trimmed by 6 bases and J by 2 bases, 3 bases remained unmatched. The CDR3 has 13 residues. Germline lookup yields CDR1 MNHEY and CDR2 SMNVEV (reference sequence).

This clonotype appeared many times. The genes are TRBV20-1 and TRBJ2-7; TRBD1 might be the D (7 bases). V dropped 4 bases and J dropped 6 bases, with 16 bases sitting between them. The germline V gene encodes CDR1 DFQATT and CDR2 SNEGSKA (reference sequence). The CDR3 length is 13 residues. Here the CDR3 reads CSATRQGAGEQYF. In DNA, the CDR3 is TGCAGTGCTACACGACAGGGAGCGGGCGAGCAGTACTTC.

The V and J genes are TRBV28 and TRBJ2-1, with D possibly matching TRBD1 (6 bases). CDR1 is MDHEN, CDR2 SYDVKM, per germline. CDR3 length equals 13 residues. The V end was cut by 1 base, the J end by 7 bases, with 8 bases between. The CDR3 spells CASSLFTGNEQFF. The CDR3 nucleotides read TGTGCCAGCAGTTTATTCACAGGGAATGAGCAGTTCTTC.

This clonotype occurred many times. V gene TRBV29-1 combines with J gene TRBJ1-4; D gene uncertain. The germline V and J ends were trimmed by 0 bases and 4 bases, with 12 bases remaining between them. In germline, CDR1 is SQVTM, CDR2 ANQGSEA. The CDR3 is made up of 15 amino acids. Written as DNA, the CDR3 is TGCAGCGTTGAAGATCTTGGCGGCTATAATGAAAAACTGTTTTTT. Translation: CSVEDLGGYNEKLFF.

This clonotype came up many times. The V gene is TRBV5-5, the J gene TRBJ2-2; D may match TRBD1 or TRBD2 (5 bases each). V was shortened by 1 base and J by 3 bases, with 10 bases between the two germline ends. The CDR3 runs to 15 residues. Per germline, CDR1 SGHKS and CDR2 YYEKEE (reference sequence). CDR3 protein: CASSLILGDTGELFF. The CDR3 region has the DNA TGTGCCAGCAGCTTGATCCTGGGGGACACCGGGGAGCTGTTTTTT. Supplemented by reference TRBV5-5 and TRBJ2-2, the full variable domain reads DAGVTQSPTHLIKTRGQQVTLRCSPISGHKSVSWYQQVLGQGPQFIFQYYEKEERGRGNFPDRFSARQFPNYSSELNVNALLLGDSALYLCASSLILGDTGELFFGEGSRLTVL.

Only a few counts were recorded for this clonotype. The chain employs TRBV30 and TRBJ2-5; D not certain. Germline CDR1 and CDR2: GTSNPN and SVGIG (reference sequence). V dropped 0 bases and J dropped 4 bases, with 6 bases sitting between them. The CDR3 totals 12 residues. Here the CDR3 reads CAWSVLSETQYF. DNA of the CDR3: TGTGCCTGGAGTGTACTTTCAGAGACCCAGTACTTC.

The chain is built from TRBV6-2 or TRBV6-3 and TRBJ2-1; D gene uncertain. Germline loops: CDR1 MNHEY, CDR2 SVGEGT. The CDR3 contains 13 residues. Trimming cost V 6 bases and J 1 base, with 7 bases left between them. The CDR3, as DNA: TGTGCCAGCAGCCCCCGGTCCTACAATGAGCAGTTCTTC. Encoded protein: CASSPRSYNEQFF.

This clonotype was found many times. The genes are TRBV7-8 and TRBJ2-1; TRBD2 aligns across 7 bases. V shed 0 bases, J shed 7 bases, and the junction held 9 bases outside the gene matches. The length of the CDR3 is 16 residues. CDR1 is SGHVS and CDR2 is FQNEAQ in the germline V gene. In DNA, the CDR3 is TGTGCCAGCAGCTTAGCCGGCGGACTAGTTTTGAATGAGCAGTTCTTC. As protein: CASSLAGGLVLNEQFF.

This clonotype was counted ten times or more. The CDR3: CSTLEGEGSPLHF. DNA of the CDR3: TGCAGCACACTCGAGGGGGAAGGCTCACCCCTCCACTTT. V gene TRBV29-1 combines with J gene TRBJ1-6, with D possibly being TRBD1 (6 bases). Deletions cut 8 bases from V and 10 bases from J, with 18 bases between. This CDR3 comprises 13 residues. Germline V gives CDR1 SQVTM, CDR2 ANQGSEA.

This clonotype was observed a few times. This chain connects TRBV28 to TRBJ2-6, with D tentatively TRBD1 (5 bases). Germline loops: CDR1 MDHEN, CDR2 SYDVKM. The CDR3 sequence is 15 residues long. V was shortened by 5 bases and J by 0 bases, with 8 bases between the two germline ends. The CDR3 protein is CASSQGYSGANVLTF. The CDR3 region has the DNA TGTGCCAGCAGTCAGGGTTACTCTGGGGCCAACGTCCTGACTTTC.

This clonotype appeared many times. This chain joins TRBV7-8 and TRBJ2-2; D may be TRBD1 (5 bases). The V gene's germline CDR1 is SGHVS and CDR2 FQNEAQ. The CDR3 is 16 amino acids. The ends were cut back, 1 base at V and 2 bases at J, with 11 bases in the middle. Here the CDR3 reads CASSLVGPPNTGELFF. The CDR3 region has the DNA TGTGCCAGCAGCTTAGTGGGGCCACCTAACACCGGGGAGCTGTTTTTT.